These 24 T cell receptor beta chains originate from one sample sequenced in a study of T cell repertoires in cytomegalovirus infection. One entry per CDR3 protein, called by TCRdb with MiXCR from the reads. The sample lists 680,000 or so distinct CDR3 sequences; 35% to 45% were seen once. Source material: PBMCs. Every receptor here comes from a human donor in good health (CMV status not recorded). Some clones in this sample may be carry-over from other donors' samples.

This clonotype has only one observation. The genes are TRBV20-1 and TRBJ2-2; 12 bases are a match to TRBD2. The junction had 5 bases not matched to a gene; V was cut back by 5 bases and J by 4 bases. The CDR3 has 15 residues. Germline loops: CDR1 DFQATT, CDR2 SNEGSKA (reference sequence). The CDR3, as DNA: TGCAGTGCTCGACTAGCGGGGGCCACCACCGGGGAGCTGTTTTTT. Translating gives CSARLAGATTGELFF.

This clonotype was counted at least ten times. CDR3 nucleotide sequence: TGTGCCAGCAGCACCCAGGGGGCTCACTCCTACGAGCAGTACTTC. Translation: CASSTQGAHSYEQYF. The J gene is TRBJ2-7, the V gene TRBV7-2, with 8 positions matching TRBD1. Germline CDR1 is SGHTA and CDR2 is FQGNSA. The CDR3 is 15 residues long. Losses at the gene ends were 5 bases for V and 0 bases for J; bases not matched to a gene: 6.

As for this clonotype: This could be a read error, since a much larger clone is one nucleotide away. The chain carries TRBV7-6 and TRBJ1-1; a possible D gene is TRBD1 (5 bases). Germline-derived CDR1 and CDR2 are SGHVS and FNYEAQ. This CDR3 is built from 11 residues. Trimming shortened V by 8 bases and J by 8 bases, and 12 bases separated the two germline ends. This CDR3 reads CASRSQGEAFF. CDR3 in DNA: TGTGCCAGCCGCTCCCAGGGAGAAGCTTTCTTT.

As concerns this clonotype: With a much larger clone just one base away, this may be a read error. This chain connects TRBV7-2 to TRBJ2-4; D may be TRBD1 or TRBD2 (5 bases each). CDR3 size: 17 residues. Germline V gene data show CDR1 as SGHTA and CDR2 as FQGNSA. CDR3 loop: CASSRRGTTSAKNSQYF. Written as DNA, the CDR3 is TGTGCCAGCAGCAGACGAGGGACCACCTCAGCCAAAAACAGTCAGTACTTC.

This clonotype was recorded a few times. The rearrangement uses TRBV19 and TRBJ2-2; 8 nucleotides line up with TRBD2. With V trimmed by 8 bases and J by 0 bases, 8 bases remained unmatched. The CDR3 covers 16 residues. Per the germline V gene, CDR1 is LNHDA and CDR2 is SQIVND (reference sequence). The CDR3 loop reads CASLKILAANTGELFF. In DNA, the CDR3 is TGTGCCAGTCTCAAGATACTAGCGGCGAACACCGGGGAGCTGTTTTTT.

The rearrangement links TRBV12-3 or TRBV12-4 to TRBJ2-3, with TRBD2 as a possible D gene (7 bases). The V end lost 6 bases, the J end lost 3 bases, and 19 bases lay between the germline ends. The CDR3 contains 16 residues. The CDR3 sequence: CASRPRTGRATDTQYF. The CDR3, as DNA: TGTGCCAGCAGACCCAGAACAGGGAGGGCGACAGATACGCAGTATTTT.

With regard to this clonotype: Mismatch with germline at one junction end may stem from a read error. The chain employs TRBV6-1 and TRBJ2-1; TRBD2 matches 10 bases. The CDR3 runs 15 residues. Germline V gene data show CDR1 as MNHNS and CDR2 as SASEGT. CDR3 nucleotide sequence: TGTGCCATCAGTGACGTGGCTAGCGGGAGACTAGAGCATTTCTTC. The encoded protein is CAISDVASGRLEHFF.

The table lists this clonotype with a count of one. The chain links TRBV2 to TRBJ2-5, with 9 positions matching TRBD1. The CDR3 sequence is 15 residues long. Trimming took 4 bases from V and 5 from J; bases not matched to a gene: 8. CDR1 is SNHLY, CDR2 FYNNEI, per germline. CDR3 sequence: CASSVWTGVRETQYF. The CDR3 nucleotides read TGTGCCAGCAGTGTTTGGACAGGGGTAAGGGAGACCCAGTACTTC. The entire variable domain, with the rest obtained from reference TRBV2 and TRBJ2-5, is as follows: EPEVTQTPSHQVTQMGQEVILRCVPISNHLYFYWYRQILGQKVEFLVSFYNNEISEKSEIFDDQFSVERPDGSNFTLKIRSTKLEDSAMYFCASSVWTGVRETQYFGPGTRLLVL.

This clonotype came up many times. CDR3 in amino acids: CASSSLDAYNEQFF. CDR3 in DNA: TGTGCCAGCAGCTCCCTGGACGCATACAATGAGCAGTTCTTC. The J gene is TRBJ2-1, the V gene TRBV7-9; unclear D gene. V dropped 4 bases and J dropped 4 bases, with 11 bases sitting between them. Germline V CDR1 and CDR2: SEHNR, FQNEAQ (reference sequence). This CDR3 contains 14 residues.

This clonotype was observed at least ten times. CDR3 region: CASPLRSMIMDTQYF. CDR3 DNA sequence: TGTGCCAGCCCCCTTAGGTCTATGATTATGGATACGCAGTATTTT. The chain recombines TRBV7-2 with TRBJ2-3; the D is unclear. Per the germline V gene, CDR1 is SGHTA and CDR2 is FQGNSA. Deletions cut 8 bases from V and 6 bases from J, with 21 bases between. The CDR3 has 15 amino acids.

As DNA, the CDR3 is TGTGCCAGCAGCTTGGACCAGGGGATCTCCTACGAGCAGTACTTC. Protein product: CASSLDQGISYEQYF. The chain has TRBV5-5 and TRBJ2-7, with D possibly TRBD1 on 6 matching bases. CDR3 length equals 15 residues. Germline V gene data show CDR1 as SGHKS and CDR2 as YYEKEE (reference sequence). The V and J ends lost 0 bases and 0 bases respectively, with 10 bases between them.

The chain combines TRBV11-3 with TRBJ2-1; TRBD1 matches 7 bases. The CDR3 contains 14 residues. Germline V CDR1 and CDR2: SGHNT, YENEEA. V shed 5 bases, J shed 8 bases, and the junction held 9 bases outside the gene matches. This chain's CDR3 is CASSPRQGTDEQFF. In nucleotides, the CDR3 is TGTGCCAGCAGCCCGCGACAGGGAACGGATGAGCAGTTCTTC. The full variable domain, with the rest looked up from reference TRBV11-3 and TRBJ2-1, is EAGVVQSPRYKIIEKKQPVAFWCNPISGHNTLYWYLQNLGQGPELLIRYENEEAVDDSQLPKDRFSAERLKGVDSTLKIQPAELGDSAVYLCASSPRQGTDEQFFGPGTRLTVL.

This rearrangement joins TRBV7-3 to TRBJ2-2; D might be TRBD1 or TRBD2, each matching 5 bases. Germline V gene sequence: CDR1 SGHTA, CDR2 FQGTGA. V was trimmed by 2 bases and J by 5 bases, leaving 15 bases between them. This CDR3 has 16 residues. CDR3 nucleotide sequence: TGTGCCAGCAGCTTATGGTCCGGGGCAGCAACCGGGGAGCTGTTTTTT. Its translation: CASSLWSGAATGELFF.

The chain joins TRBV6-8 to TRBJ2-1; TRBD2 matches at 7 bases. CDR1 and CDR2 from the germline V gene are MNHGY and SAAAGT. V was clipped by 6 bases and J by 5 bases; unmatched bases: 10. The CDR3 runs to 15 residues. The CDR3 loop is CASSPPGGGHNEQFF. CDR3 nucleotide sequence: TGTGCCAGCAGCCCCCCGGGAGGAGGACACAATGAGCAGTTCTTC.

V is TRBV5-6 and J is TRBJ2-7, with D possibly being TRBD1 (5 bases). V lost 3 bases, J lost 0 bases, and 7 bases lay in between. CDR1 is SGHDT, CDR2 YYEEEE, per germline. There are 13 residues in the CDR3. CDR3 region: CASSSGYSYEQYF. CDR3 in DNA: TGTGCCAGCAGCTCAGGGTACTCCTACGAGCAGTACTTC.

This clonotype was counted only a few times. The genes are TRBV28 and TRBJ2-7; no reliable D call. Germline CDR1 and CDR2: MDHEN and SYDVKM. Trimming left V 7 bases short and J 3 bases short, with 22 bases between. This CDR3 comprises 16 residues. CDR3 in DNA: TGTGCCAGCACCTACCCTCAAGGCCTGGGGATCTACGAGCAGTACTTC. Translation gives CASTYPQGLGIYEQYF.

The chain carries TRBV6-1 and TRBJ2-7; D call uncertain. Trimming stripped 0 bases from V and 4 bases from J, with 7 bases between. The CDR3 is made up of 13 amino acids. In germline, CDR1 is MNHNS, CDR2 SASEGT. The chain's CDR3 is CASSEAVGYEQYF. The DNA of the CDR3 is TGTGCCAGCAGTGAAGCGGTTGGATACGAGCAGTACTTC.

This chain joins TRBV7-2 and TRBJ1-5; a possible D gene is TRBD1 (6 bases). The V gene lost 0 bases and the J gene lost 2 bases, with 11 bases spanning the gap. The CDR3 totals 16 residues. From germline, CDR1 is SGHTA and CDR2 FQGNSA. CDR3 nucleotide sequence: TGTGCCAGCAGCTTAGCCGCAAGACAGGGCAATCAGCCCCAGCATTTT. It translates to CASSLAARQGNQPQHF.

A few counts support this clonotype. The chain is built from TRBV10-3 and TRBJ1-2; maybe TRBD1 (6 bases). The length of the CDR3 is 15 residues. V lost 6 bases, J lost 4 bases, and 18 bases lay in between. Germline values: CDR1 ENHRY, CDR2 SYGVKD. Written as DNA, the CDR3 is TGTGCCATCAGAGCCCGACAGGAACTGCTCTATGGCTACACCTTC. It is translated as CAIRARQELLYGYTF.

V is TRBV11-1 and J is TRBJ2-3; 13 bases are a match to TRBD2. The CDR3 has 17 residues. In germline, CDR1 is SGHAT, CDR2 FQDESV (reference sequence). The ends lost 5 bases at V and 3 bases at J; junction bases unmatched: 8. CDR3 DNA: TGTGCCAGCAGCGCCTGGACTAGCGGGAGCGTGACAGATACGCAGTATTTT. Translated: CASSAWTSGSVTDTQYF.

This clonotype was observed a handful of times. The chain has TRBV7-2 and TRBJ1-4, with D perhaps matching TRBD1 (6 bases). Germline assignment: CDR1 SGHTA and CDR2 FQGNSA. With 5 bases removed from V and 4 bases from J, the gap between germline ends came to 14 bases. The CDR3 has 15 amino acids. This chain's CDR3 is CASSIQQGLNEKLFF. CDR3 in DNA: TGTGCCAGCAGCATTCAACAGGGCCTTAATGAAAAACTGTTTTTT.

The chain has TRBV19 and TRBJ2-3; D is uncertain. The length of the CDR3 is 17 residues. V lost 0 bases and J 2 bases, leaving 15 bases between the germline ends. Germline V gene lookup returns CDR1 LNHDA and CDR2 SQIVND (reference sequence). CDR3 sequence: CASSIDRNVAYTDTQYF. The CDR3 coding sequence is TGTGCCAGTAGTATAGATCGAAACGTTGCCTACACAGATACGCAGTATTTT.

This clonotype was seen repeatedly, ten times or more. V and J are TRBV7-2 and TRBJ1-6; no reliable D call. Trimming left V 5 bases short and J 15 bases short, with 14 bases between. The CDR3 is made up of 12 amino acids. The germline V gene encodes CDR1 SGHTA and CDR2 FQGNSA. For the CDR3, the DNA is TGTGCCAGCAGCCCCAGTACCTCTCTCCTCCACTTT. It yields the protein CASSPSTSLLHF.

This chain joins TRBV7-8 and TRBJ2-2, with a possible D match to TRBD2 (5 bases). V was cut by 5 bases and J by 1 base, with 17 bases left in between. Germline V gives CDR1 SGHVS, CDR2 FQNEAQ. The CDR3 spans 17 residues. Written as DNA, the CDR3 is TGTGCCAGCAGCCCCAACGTGATAGGACTGAACACCGGGGAGCTGTTTTTT. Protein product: CASSPNVIGLNTGELFF.